The clone carrying this T cell receptor beta chain was seen many times. The antigen remains unidentified. The sample belongs to a study of beta chain features in type 1 diabetes. Study observations and caveats: Within the patient group, naive, central memory and Treg TCRB repertoires appeared more similar to each other than within healthy donors. Lower insertion and higher deletion counts appeared at VDJ junctions in type 1 diabetes patients. Type 1 diabetes patients had moderately but significantly shorter TCRB CDR3s in all four CD4+ subsets.

The sequenced template was cDNA made from the entire isolated RNA. TCRdb's table, derived via immunoSEQ multiplex PCR, lists solely in-frame clones and lacks some. Seen here are about 290,000 clones, approximately 8.1% observed once, and the top ten hold 1%. Deletions cut 11 bases from V and 5 bases from J, with 18 bases between. The CDR3 has 13 amino acids. Germline V gives CDR1 MNHNS, CDR2 SASEGT. Sorted populations were all over 95% pure. This clonotype was obtained from a woman under 30 in good health. The chain combines TRBV6-1 with TRBJ1-1, with D hard to call. The sequencing sample was made of central memory CD4+ T cells from blood. The chain's CDR3 is CAALGWRDTEAFF. Written as DNA, the CDR3 is TGTGCCGCCCTCGGCTGGAGGGATACTGAAGCTTTCTTT.